The clone carrying this T cell receptor (beta chain) showed up just once. The protocol was immunoSEQ multiplex PCR, while the TCRdb copy is restricted to in-frame clones and leaves out a portion. The table has about 53,000 clones, around 96% seen once; the top ten hold 1.4%. The germline V gene has CDR1 GTSNPN and CDR2 SVGIG (reference sequence). CDR3 length: 15 residues. The ends lost 1 base at V and 4 bases at J; junction bases unmatched: 8. Time point described: new active TB diagnosis, blood taken before or within 7 days of starting treatment. This entry is derived from a study of T cells in tuberculosis. The wider study: Sequenced TCRs come from CD1B-GMM tetramer-binding T cells. PBMC were archived before or within 7 days of starting treatment.

The TCR sequence derives from an adult with tuberculosis. Sequencing was performed on PBMCs, taken at tuberculosis diagnosis. The J gene is TRBJ1-1, the V gene TRBV30; TRBD1 aligns across 8 bases. CDR3 protein: CAWSGAGGKITEAFF. CDR3 coding DNA: TGTGCCTGGAGTGGAGCAGGGGGCAAGATCACTGAAGCTTTCTTT.